These 3 T cell receptor beta chains originate from one sample sequenced in a study of blood T cell repertoires in COVID-19. The method was immunoSEQ multiplex PCR; TCRdb's version includes in-frame clones alone and lacks a portion of them. This table holds just over 250,000 clones, about 86% found once. The sample consisted of PBMCs or T cells enriched from blood (not recorded which). The source of these receptors is a man aged 30-40 years with acute COVID-19.

This clone has a single count. This rearrangement joins TRBV24-1 to TRBJ2-3; unclear D gene. Trimming left V 0 bases short and J 5 bases short, with 11 bases between. This CDR3 comprises 15 residues. Germline values: CDR1 KGHDR, CDR2 SFDVKD. The CDR3 DNA reads as TGTGCCACCAGTGATTTGGGCCGACAAGGAGATACGCAGTATTTT. Its protein is CATSDLGRQGDTQYF.

The gene calls are TRBV6-1 and TRBJ2-7, with 7 bases fitting TRBD1. V lost 1 base and J lost 7; bases outside the gene matches: 10. The length of the CDR3 is 15 residues. Per the germline V gene, CDR1 is MNHNS and CDR2 is SASEGT. The CDR3 loop is CASSEGGQMNSEQYV. For the CDR3, the DNA is TGTGCCAGCAGTGAAGGGGGACAGATGAACTCGGAGCAGTACGTC.

The rearrangement joins TRBV9 to TRBJ2-3, with a possible D match to TRBD1 (6 bases). CDR1 and CDR2 (germline): SGDLS, YYNGEE. With 0 bases removed from V and 3 bases from J, the gap between germline ends came to 11 bases. The CDR3 has 15 residues. For the CDR3, the DNA is TGTGCCAGCAGCGTAGCGGGACACCAAACAGATACGCAGTATTTT. Translation: CASSVAGHQTDTQYF.